This T cell receptor (beta chain) was sequenced for a study of tumor and adjacent non-tumor tissue in lung cancer. Study-level information: Histology: about twelve adenocarcinoma, a couple of squamous cell carcinoma, 1 small cell lung cancer. Notes on the study in general: Top 100 clones took a larger repertoire share in normal lung.

No cell sorting was done before RNA was extracted from the tissue. TCRbeta libraries were built with three rounds of nested PCR, modified from ARM-PCR. One entry per CDR3 protein, called by TCRdb with MiXCR from the multiplex PCR reads. The repertoire has over 110,000 distinct CDR3 sequences, about 71% of them found once; the top ten carry around a sixth. Trimming removed 0 bases from V and 0 bases from J, with 12 bases in between. The CDR3 runs to 17 residues. Germline V gene sequence: CDR1 MNHEY, CDR2 SVGAGI. Of note for this clonotype: Its antigen remains unidentified. Since a much larger clone is just one base distant, this may be a read error.

This clonotype was obtained from a man aged 55-75 years with small cell lung cancer. The chain links TRBV6-5 to TRBJ2-1; D not resolved. Sequencing was performed on lung tumor tissue. This CDR3 is CASSYSTNFRSYNEQFF. The CDR3 nucleotides read TGTGCCAGCAGTTACTCCACCAACTTCCGCTCCTACAATGAGCAGTTCTTC.